What follows are 23 T cell receptor beta chains derived from one specimen sequenced in a study of blood T cell repertoires in COVID-19. Clones were sequenced by immunoSEQ multiplex PCR, and TCRdb holds only the in-frame ones, with some missing. The repertoire holds about 200,000 clones, with roughly 90% as singletons. Sequencing was done on a sample of peripheral blood. These receptors came from a woman aged 70 to 79 with acute or convalescent COVID-19.

This clone was detected once. This sequence joins TRBV7-6 and TRBJ2-2, with a possible D match to TRBD2 (5 bases). This CDR3 has 15 residues. Per germline, CDR1 SGHVS and CDR2 FNYEAQ. V lost 3 bases and J 4 bases, leaving 12 bases between the germline ends. CDR3 region: CASSLDSTGTGELFF. DNA for the CDR3: TGTGCCAGCAGCTTGGACTCCACCGGCACCGGGGAGCTGTTTTTT.

This chain links TRBV19 with TRBJ2-7; 10 positions agree with TRBD2. V trimming: 6 bases; J trimming: 6 bases; junction bases outside the gene matches: 8. Looked up from germline, CDR1 is LNHDA and CDR2 is SQIVND (reference sequence). This CDR3 has 14 residues. The CDR3 nucleotides are TGTGCCAGTAGCCCGGGACTAGCGTCGGGCGAGCAGTACTTC. Protein: CASSPGLASGEQYF.

The chain is built from TRBV7-2 and TRBJ1-1, with TRBD1 matching 8 bases. The germline V gene encodes CDR1 SGHTA and CDR2 FQGNSA. There are 18 residues in the CDR3. The trim removed 4 bases at V and 3 bases at J, leaving 16 bases unmatched. The CDR3 DNA reads TGTGCCAGCAGCTCAGCGGACAGGGAAAGGCTTGGGGACACTGAAGCTTTCTTT. This translates into CASSSADRERLGDTEAFF.

The chain uses TRBV7-2 and TRBJ1-2, with D hard to call. V gave up 2 bases and J gave up 4 bases, with 14 bases separating them. The V gene's germline CDR1 is SGHTA and CDR2 FQGNSA. The CDR3 extends over 15 amino acids. The CDR3 nucleotides read TGTGCCAGCAGCTTACCGGGTGCAGTGGGCTATGGCTACACCTTC. Its protein is CASSLPGAVGYGYTF. Together with reference TRBV7-2 and TRBJ1-2, the CDR3 gives the full variable domain: GAGVSQSPSNKVTEKGKDVELRCDPISGHTALYWYRQSLGQGLEFLIYFQGNSAPDKSGLPSDRFSAERTGGSVSTLTIQRTQQEDSAVYLCASSLPGAVGYGYTFGSGTRLTVV.

The chain employs TRBV5-4 and TRBJ1-2; D remains ambiguous. This CDR3 has 13 amino acids. CDR1 is SGHNT, CDR2 YYREEE, per germline (reference sequence). The germline V and J ends were trimmed by 4 bases and 7 bases, with 14 bases remaining between them. The CDR3 is CASSPEAGFGYTF. The CDR3 nucleotides read TGTGCCAGCAGCCCCGAGGCGGGTTTTGGCTACACCTTC.

The chain has TRBV24-1 and TRBJ2-1; 11 nucleotides align to TRBD2. CDR1 and CDR2 (germline): KGHDR, SFDVKD. Unmatched junction bases numbered 8, after V lost 4 bases and J lost 7 bases. This CDR3 contains 16 residues. CDR3 region: CATSDLSGRDFNEQFF. The CDR3 nucleotides read TGTGCCACCAGTGACCTTAGCGGGAGGGATTTTAATGAGCAGTTCTTC.

V is TRBV5-1 and J is TRBJ2-1; 10 nucleotides align to TRBD1. The V gene's germline CDR1 is SGHRS and CDR2 YFSETQ. J gave up 4 bases and V 5 bases, and 9 bases lay outside the gene matches. This CDR3 has 16 amino acids. The DNA of the CDR3 is TGCGCCAGCAGAGAATCCGGGACAGGGGTGTACAATGAGCAGTTCTTC. Its translation: CASRESGTGVYNEQFF.

The V and J genes are TRBV18 and TRBJ1-5, with TRBD1 as a possible D gene (6 bases). Trimming stripped 0 bases from V and 5 bases from J, with 11 bases between. This CDR3 spans 15 amino acids. Germline V gene data show CDR1 as KGHSH and CDR2 as LQKENI. The CDR3 sequence is CASSPPGGGYQPQHF. CDR3 DNA sequence: TGTGCCAGCTCACCACCCGGGGGGGGCTATCAGCCCCAGCATTTT.

CDR3 loop: CASRETGPNEKLFF. The CDR3 DNA follows: TGTGCCAGCAGGGAGACAGGGCCCAATGAAAAACTGTTTTTT. This chain connects TRBV6-5 to TRBJ1-4, with 7 bases fitting TRBD1. CDR3 size: 14 residues. Germline assignment: CDR1 MNHEY and CDR2 SVGAGI. Unmatched junction bases numbered 6, after V lost 6 bases and J lost 5 bases.

This clone was seen a single time. The chain joins TRBV9 to TRBJ2-1; 9 nucleotides align to TRBD1. This CDR3 is built from 16 residues. The V segment lost 0 bases and the J segment 7 bases; nucleotides outside the gene matches: 8. Germline assignment: CDR1 SGDLS and CDR2 YYNGEE. CDR3: CASSVGNRGLRNEQFF. CDR3 coding DNA: TGTGCCAGCAGCGTAGGGAACAGGGGGCTGCGTAATGAGCAGTTCTTC.

The chain links TRBV6-5 to TRBJ1-2; 7 bases align to TRBD1. From germline, CDR1 is MNHEY and CDR2 SVGAGI. J gave up 6 bases and V 10 bases, and 11 bases lay outside the gene matches. The CDR3 extends over 13 amino acids. CDR3 sequence: CATFWRGGDGYTF. Here the CDR3 DNA reads TGTGCCACCTTCTGGAGAGGGGGCGATGGCTACACCTTC.

The V gene is TRBV19, the J gene TRBJ2-1; D perhaps matches TRBD2 (6 bases). Trimming stripped 8 bases from V and 5 bases from J, with 22 bases between. CDR1 and CDR2 (germline): LNHDA, SQIVND (reference sequence). The CDR3 runs to 16 residues. CDR3 sequence (DNA): TGTGCCAGTCTCCCCCTCGATAGCGGTAAAAACAATGAGCAGTTCTTC. Protein: CASLPLDSGKNNEQFF.

V usage is TRBV6-5 and J usage is TRBJ1-2; D is undetermined. Germline assignment: CDR1 MNHEY and CDR2 SVGAGI. The V end lost 2 bases, the J end lost 6 bases, and 16 bases lay between the germline ends. The CDR3 has 15 residues. CDR3 sequence: CASSYEGGFSDGYTF. The CDR3 region has the DNA TGTGCCAGCAGTTACGAGGGAGGGTTTAGTGATGGCTACACCTTC.

The rearrangement links TRBV11-2 to TRBJ2-1; 9 bases agree with TRBD2. The CDR3 has 16 amino acids. V trimming: 5 bases; J trimming: 10 bases; junction bases outside the gene matches: 15. Germline CDR1 reads SGHAT; CDR2 reads FQNNGV. CDR3 in DNA: TGTGCCAGCAGCCCTCGACGGACTAGCGCCACCCAGGAGCAGTTCTTC. It encodes CASSPRRTSATQEQFF.

V gene TRBV28 combines with J gene TRBJ2-7; 7 bases are shared with TRBD1. V was clipped by 5 bases and J by 4 bases; unmatched bases: 8. The CDR3 consists of 14 residues. Germline-derived CDR1 and CDR2 are MDHEN and SYDVKM. CDR3 in amino acids: CASSPQGQKYEQYF. CDR3 in DNA: TGTGCCAGCAGTCCACAGGGGCAGAAGTACGAGCAGTACTTC.

V and J are TRBV6-5 and TRBJ1-1; 7 nucleotides align to TRBD1. V was clipped by 6 bases and J by 4 bases; unmatched bases: 5. Germline V gene lookup returns CDR1 MNHEY and CDR2 SVGAGI. The CDR3 loop spans 13 amino acids. DNA for the CDR3: TGTGCCAGCAGCCAAGGGGGCGGCACTGAAGCTTTCTTT. This gives the protein CASSQGGGTEAFF.

This clone has a handful of counts. Written as DNA, the CDR3 is TGTGCCAGCAGCTTAGATTGGGGCACTGGGGCCAACGTCCTGACTTTC. It specifies CASSLDWGTGANVLTF. The V call is TRBV7-2, the J call TRBJ2-6, with D tentatively TRBD1 (5 bases). V gave up 1 base and J gave up 2 bases, with 9 bases separating them. This CDR3 region has 16 residues. CDR1 is SGHTA and CDR2 is FQGNSA in the germline V gene.

The chain joins TRBV7-2 to TRBJ2-1, with unresolved D. The CDR3 loop spans 14 amino acids. V was clipped by 5 bases and J by 5 bases, with 13 bases between them. Germline V lookup: CDR1 SGHTA, CDR2 FQGNSA. CDR3 coding DNA: TGTGCCAGCAGCCCAATCTCGAGGAACAATGAGCAGTTCTTC. Its translation: CASSPISRNNEQFF. Supplemented by reference TRBV7-2 and TRBJ2-1, the full variable domain reads GAGVSQSPSNKVTEKGKDVELRCDPISGHTALYWYRQSLGQGLEFLIYFQGNSAPDKSGLPSDRFSAERTGGSVSTLTIQRTQQEDSAVYLCASSPISRNNEQFFGPGTRLTVL.

This clone occurred once. The gene calls are TRBV3-1 (or the pseudogene TRBV3-2) and TRBJ1-2, with D hard to call. The germline V gene encodes CDR1 LGHDT and CDR2 YNNKEL (reference sequence). The V gene lost 10 bases and the J gene lost 1 base, with 4 bases spanning the gap. The CDR3 covers 10 residues. Here the CDR3 reads CATFNYGYTF. For the CDR3, the DNA is TGTGCCACCTTTAACTATGGCTACACCTTC.

The chain joins TRBV6-5 to TRBJ2-6; D gene uncertain. With 0 bases removed from V and 0 bases from J, the gap between germline ends came to 6 bases. The germline CDR1 and CDR2 sequences are MNHEY and SVGAGI. CDR3 length: 16 residues. The CDR3 bases are TGTGCCAGCAGTTACTCGAGGCTCTCTGGGGCCAACGTCCTGACTTTC. Translated: CASSYSRLSGANVLTF.

The sample holds one count of this clone. The V and J genes are TRBV7-4 and TRBJ1-5; 9 nucleotides agree with TRBD1. With V trimmed by 4 bases and J by 2 bases, 18 bases remained unmatched. Germline CDR1 and CDR2: SGHVT and SQSDAQ. This CDR3 has 20 residues. In DNA, the CDR3 is TGTGCCAGCAGCTCCCCCCCGCCGGGACAGGGATCTTATTGCAATCAGCCCCAGCATTTT. Protein: CASSSPPPGQGSYCNQPQHF.

Here the CDR3 reads CASSLYQGSTDTQYF. The DNA of the CDR3 is TGTGCCAGCAGTTTATATCAGGGGAGCACAGATACGCAGTATTTT. The J gene is TRBJ2-3, the V gene TRBV27, with D tentatively TRBD1 (6 bases). V dropped 1 base and J dropped 0 bases, with 8 bases sitting between them. Germline values: CDR1 MNHEY, CDR2 SMNVEV (reference sequence). The CDR3 is made up of 15 amino acids.

The chain links TRBV11-2 to TRBJ2-2; 12 bases align to TRBD2. Looked up from germline, CDR1 is SGHAT and CDR2 is FQNNGV. V shed 4 bases and J 4 bases; nucleotides not matched to a gene: 4. The CDR3 runs 16 residues. Here the CDR3 DNA reads TGTGCCAGCAGCTCAGGACTAGCGGGGTTCACCGGGGAGCTGTTTTTT. Its translation: CASSSGLAGFTGELFF. The full variable domain, with the rest looked up from reference TRBV11-2 and TRBJ2-2, is EAGVAQSPRYKIIEKRQSVAFWCNPISGHATLYWYQQILGQGPKLLIQFQNNGVVDDSQLPKDRFSAERLKGVDSTLKIQPAKLEDSAVYLCASSSGLAGFTGELFFGEGSRLTVL.